The entry below gives a single T cell receptor (beta chain) sequence along with its context. Its antigen target is currently unknown. There are no base qualities to consult, and no much larger clone falls within one base. Receptor libraries were prepared by the immunoSEQ multiplex PCR assay. The paper's processing steps were these. How frequently each TCR V beta family was used was compared between the sorted CD8+ T cell populations from blood, dermis and epidermis. TCRdb provides this immuneACCESS table in a form limited to in-frame rearrangements. Some clones are lacking; in checked studies, under half of them reflect an unresolved V gene, and why the rest are absent is not known. Clonal size and the V and J genes are those of that table, whereas D and trimming came from the DNA. The sample records 150 to 200 clones, less than 65% of which are singletons. Of the sample, around 40% is held by the ten largest clones.

In sorted CD8+ T cells obtained from the blood, dermis and epidermis of several healthy donors, TCR beta CDR3 regions were analysed. Both blood and skin samples were provided by each TCR-sequenced donor, and all TCR-sequenced donors were healthy individuals. Before TCR beta sequencing, CD8+ T cell populations were isolated by sorting. Before any analysis of T cells, the skin was split into dermal and epidermal compartments. The sample originates from a study of CD49a tissue-resident CD8 T cells in human skin (dated by TCRdb to the late 2010s). Study-level background: Subsets of tissue-resident memory CD8+ T cells in human skin, defined by their expression of CD49a, CD69 and CD103, were what the study examined.

The CDR3 sequence holds 13 residues, the cysteine and phenylalanine included. Only the CDR3 part of the read is kept: 39 bases, read in frame from the first base. Taken from the germline V gene, the CDR1 and CDR2 loops are SNHLY and FYNNEI. Deletion took 5 bases off V and 12 bases off J, with a span of 19 bases between the germline ends. The sequence is built from TRBV2 and TRBJ1-2; TRBD1 is possibly the D segment (6 matching bases). The clonotype originates from a human donor in good health. The sequenced material came from CD103+ CD49a- CD8+ T cells sorted from skin dermis. The nucleotide sequence is given as TGTGCCAGCAGTCACGGCGGACAGCCCCAAAACACCTTC. The resulting protein is CASSHGGQPQNTF.